The source of this TCR beta chain is a study of CD8+ T cells in alopecia areata. Background on the study: Tofacitinib therapy took 6 to 18 months; 6 months off drug came after. The study, taken as a whole, reports: Lesional scalp, notably in alopecia totalis/universalis, had clonality above that of normal scalp.

cDNA reverse transcribed from extracted RNA served as the sequencing template. TCRdb keeps only in-frame clones here, not all; method: immunoSEQ multiplex PCR. The data contain about 210,000 clones, less than 75% of them singletons. Documented treatment: oral pan-JAK inhibitor, 5-10 mg twice daily. Peripheral blood and lesional scalp punch biopsies were taken from alopecia areata patients. There are 14 residues in the CDR3. V lost 5 bases and J 6 bases, leaving 16 bases between the germline ends. CDR1 MNHNY and CDR2 SVGAGI come from the germline V gene (reference sequence). Notes on this clone: Its antigen is unidentified.

The sample here was CD4+ T cells sorted from blood, taken at week 4, from a patient treated with tofacitinib. This chain uses TRBV6-6 with TRBJ1-2, with D perhaps matching TRBD1 (5 bases). The receptor's source is a human donor with alopecia areata. CDR3 sequence: CASSHQGGRDGYTF. The CDR3 DNA reads TGTGCCAGCAGTCACCAGGGTGGGAGGGATGGCTACACCTTC.